The 15 T cell receptor beta chains listed next were all sequenced from one sample in a study of human T cells and chemical hapten exposure. Time point in this sample: healthy volunteer bleed at 6 weeks. Unfractionated whole blood was the source of the extracted total RNA. TCRdb reprocessed the RACE reads with MiXCR, giving one entry per CDR3 protein. Of approximately 34,000 distinct CDR3 sequences in the sample, 5.5% were seen once. The sequencing input was whole blood. Receptors were obtained from a human donor in good health. Some clones in this sample may be carry-over from other donors' samples.

The sample holds many counts of this clonotype. The germline gene is not matched at one end of the junction; a read error may be the cause. The chain carries TRBV12-3 or TRBV12-4 and TRBJ2-1, with a weak D call TRBD1 (6 bases). This CDR3 has 14 residues. CDR3 bases: TGTACCAGCAAGGTCGACAGGAACTACAATGAGCAGTTCTTC. It codes for CTSKVDRNYNEQFF.

The table lists this clonotype with many counts. The chain employs TRBV4-3 and TRBJ1-4; maybe TRBD1 (6 bases). From germline, CDR1 is LGHNA and CDR2 YSLEER. CDR3 length: 17 amino acids. Between the trimmed V and J ends, which lost 0 bases and 6 bases, there was a span of 17 bases. The CDR3 DNA sequence: TGCGCCAGCAGCCAAGAGGTTGAGGGGGTTCTGGATGAAAAACTGTTTTTT. Its protein product is CASSQEVEGVLDEKLFF.

This clonotype came up many times. The rearrangement joins TRBV2 to TRBJ1-4; no reliable D call. The CDR3 extends over 11 amino acids. V was shortened by 6 bases and J by 11 bases, with 10 bases between the two germline ends. The germline V gene encodes CDR1 SNHLY and CDR2 FYNNEI. The CDR3 region is CASSELGKLFF. The CDR3 coding sequence is TGTGCCAGCAGCGAATTGGGGAAACTGTTTTTT.

This clonotype occurred a few times. The J gene is TRBJ1-2, the V gene TRBV3-1; 8 positions agree with TRBD1. This CDR3 spans 15 amino acids. The germline V gene encodes CDR1 LGHDT and CDR2 YNNKEL (reference sequence). J lost 4 bases, V lost 4 bases, and 8 bases had no gene match. The CDR3 loop is CASSLHSGQAYGYTF. In DNA form, the CDR3 reads TGTGCCAGCAGCCTTCACTCGGGACAGGCCTATGGCTACACCTTC.

This clonotype appeared many times. The J gene is TRBJ2-3, the V gene TRBV6-6, with D uncertain. Deletions cut 7 bases from V and 0 bases from J, with 11 bases between. Germline CDR1 and CDR2: MNHNY and SVGAGI (reference sequence). The CDR3 covers 14 residues. Written as DNA, the CDR3 is TGTGCCAGCAACTCTCCGGGTAGCACAGATACGCAGTATTTT. Its protein product is CASNSPGSTDTQYF.

This clonotype was observed at least ten times. The chain is built from TRBV12-3 or TRBV12-4 and TRBJ2-4; 7 bases are a match to TRBD1. CDR3 size: 20 residues. The V segment lost 2 bases and the J segment 0 bases; nucleotides outside the gene matches: 16. The CDR3 nucleotides read TGTGCCAGCAGTTTACCCACCGGGACAGTCGGGTCCGTAGCCAAAAACATTCAGTACTTC. This gives the protein CASSLPTGTVGSVAKNIQYF.

This chain connects TRBV4-1 to TRBJ1-1; D not certain. Trimming cost V 4 bases and J 8 bases, with 17 bases left between them. From germline, CDR1 is MGHRA and CDR2 YSYEKL. The CDR3 length is 14 residues. CDR3 loop: CASSRAPQSQEAFF. The DNA of the CDR3 is TGCGCCAGCAGCCGGGCCCCTCAGTCCCAAGAAGCTTTCTTT.

There are a few counts of this clonotype. V is TRBV6-2 or TRBV6-3 and J is TRBJ2-1, with 9 bases identical to TRBD1. V shed 5 bases, J shed 4 bases, and the junction held 3 bases outside the gene matches. Germline assignment: CDR1 MNHEY and CDR2 SVGEGT. The CDR3 is 14 residues long. CDR3 region: CASSGTGFYNEQFF. Written as DNA, the CDR3 is TGTGCCAGCAGTGGGACAGGGTTTTACAATGAGCAGTTCTTC.

The CDR3 loop is CATRRGPHEQYF. In DNA form, the CDR3 reads TGTGCCACCCGCAGGGGTCCCCACGAGCAGTACTTC. The chain combines TRBV28 with TRBJ2-7, with D possibly matching TRBD1 (6 bases). CDR1 is MDHEN, CDR2 SYDVKM, per germline. V was cut by 10 bases and J by 5 bases, with 15 bases left in between. There are 12 residues in the CDR3.

This clonotype was observed many times. The chain joins TRBV18 to TRBJ2-5; D not certain. The CDR3 runs to 15 residues. V dropped 0 bases and J dropped 1 base, with 9 bases sitting between them. Germline CDR1 is KGHSH and CDR2 is LQKENI. Written as DNA, the CDR3 is TGTGCCAGCTCACCACCGCGTGGCGGCCAAGAGACCCAGTACTTC. It yields the protein CASSPPRGGQETQYF.

This clonotype was picked up many times. The chain carries TRBV28 and TRBJ1-6; TRBD1 matches 8 bases. The V gene's germline CDR1 is MDHEN and CDR2 SYDVKM. With 5 bases clipped from V and 10 bases from J, the junction kept 10 bases outside the gene matches. The CDR3 covers 15 residues. Written as DNA, the CDR3 is TGTGCCAGCAGTCTCCTGGACAGGGTATACTCACCCCTCCACTTT. The encoded protein is CASSLLDRVYSPLHF.

There are many counts of this clonotype. The chain recombines TRBV20-1 with TRBJ1-6; the D is unclear. Deletions cut 1 base from V and 3 bases from J, with 16 bases between. This CDR3 has 17 residues. In germline, CDR1 is DFQATT, CDR2 SNEGSKA (reference sequence). Written as DNA, the CDR3 is TGCAGTGCTAGAGCCAGCACGTCGGGCCTCTATAATTCACCCCTCCACTTT. Translating it yields CSARASTSGLYNSPLHF.

This clonotype has ten or more counts. The chain is built from TRBV28 and TRBJ1-1, with a tentative D call TRBD1 (5 bases). V lost 3 bases to trimming and J lost 3 bases, with 8 bases between them. In germline, CDR1 is MDHEN, CDR2 SYDVKM. The CDR3 is 13 residues long. CDR3 sequence reads: CASSFLGDTEAFF. CDR3 nucleotides: TGTGCCAGCAGTTTTTTAGGGGACACTGAAGCTTTCTTT.

This clonotype was observed at least ten times. The V gene is TRBV6-5, the J gene TRBJ2-4; D unclear. Trimming stripped 8 bases from V and 9 bases from J, with 8 bases between. Germline CDR1 reads MNHEY; CDR2 reads SVGAGI. The CDR3 is 10 residues long. The CDR3 coding sequence is TGTGCCAGCTTCAACACCATTCAGTACTTC. Its protein product is CASFNTIQYF.

J is TRBJ1-1 and V is TRBV7-9; D unresolved. This CDR3 has 13 amino acids. V shed 3 bases and J shed 0 bases, with 5 bases lying between them. Germline V gene data show CDR1 as SEHNR and CDR2 as FQNEAQ (reference sequence). This CDR3 is CASSFSVNTEAFF. In DNA, the CDR3 is TGTGCCAGCAGCTTTTCGGTGAACACTGAAGCTTTCTTT.